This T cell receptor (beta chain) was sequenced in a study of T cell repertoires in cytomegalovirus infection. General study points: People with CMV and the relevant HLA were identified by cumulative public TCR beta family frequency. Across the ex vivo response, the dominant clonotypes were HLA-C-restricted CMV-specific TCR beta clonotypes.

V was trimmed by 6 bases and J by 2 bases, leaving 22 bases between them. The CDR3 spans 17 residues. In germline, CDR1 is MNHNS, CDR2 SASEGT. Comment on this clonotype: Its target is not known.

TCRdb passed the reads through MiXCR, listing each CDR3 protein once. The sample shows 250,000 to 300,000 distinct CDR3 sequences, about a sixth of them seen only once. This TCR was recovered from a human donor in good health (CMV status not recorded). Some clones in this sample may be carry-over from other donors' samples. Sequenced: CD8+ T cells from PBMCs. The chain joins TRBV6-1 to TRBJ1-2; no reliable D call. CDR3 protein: CASSSLLSGPSNYGYTF. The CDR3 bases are TGTGCCAGCAGCTCTCTCTTAAGTGGACCGTCAAACTATGGCTACACCTTC.